The 11 T cell receptor beta chains presented below share a single source sample, sequenced in a study of tumor and adjacent non-tumor tissue in lung cancer. A modified ARM-PCR protocol with three rounds of nested PCR amplified TCRbeta. TCRdb redid the calling of the multiplex PCR reads with MiXCR, one entry per CDR3 protein. The table includes 55,000 to 75,000 distinct CDR3 sequences, roughly 56% detected once. No cell sorting was done before RNA was extracted from the tissue. The sequencing input was lung tumor tissue. These TCRs come from a man aged 45 to 65 with non-small cell lung cancer.

Points on this clonotype: A much larger clone is a single base away; this may be a read error. The rearrangement uses TRBV6-1 and TRBJ1-5; 7 nucleotides align to TRBD1. The CDR3 spans 17 residues. Germline lookup yields CDR1 MNHNS and CDR2 SASEGT. In DNA, the CDR3 is TGTGCCAGCAGTCCCCGACTCAGACAGGGCGACAATCAGCCCCTGCATTTT. Residues: CASSPRLRQGDNQPLHF.

Notes on this clonotype: A junction end diverges from the germline sequence, so it may reflect a read error. The chain has TRBV6-1 and TRBJ1-6; a possible D gene is TRBD1 (5 bases). CDR3 size: 14 residues. CDR1 and CDR2 (germline): MNHNS, SASEGT. CDR3 sequence reads: CARSAWTSNSPLHF. For the CDR3, the DNA is TGTGCCAGGAGTGCGTGGACATCCAATTCACCCCTCCACTTT.

The chain employs TRBV11-1 and TRBJ2-7; TRBD1 might be the D (5 bases). Germline-derived CDR1 and CDR2 are SGHAT and FQDESV (reference sequence). Trimming cost V 6 bases and J 9 bases, with 21 bases left between them. This CDR3 is 14 amino acids long. CDR3 DNA sequence: TGTGCCAGCAGATTGCAGGGAACGAAGGGCGTGCAGTACTTC. It is translated as CASRLQGTKGVQYF.

This clonotype occurred once. The rearrangement links TRBV24-1 to TRBJ2-1; 10 bases match TRBD2. Germline V gene data show CDR1 as KGHDR and CDR2 as SFDVKD. The CDR3 spans 14 residues. After removal of 8 bases from V and 9 bases from J, the junction contained 9 bases not matched to a gene. The CDR3 DNA reads TGTGCCACCAACGGACTAGCGGATGGAGCTGAGCAGTTCTTC. Translated, it gives CATNGLADGAEQFF.

About this clonotype itself: At one end, the junction sequence differs from germline, possibly due to a read error. The rearrangement links TRBV28 to TRBJ2-4; a weak D match, TRBD2 (6 bases). CDR1 and CDR2 from the germline V gene are MDHEN and SYDVKM. The CDR3 is made up of 14 amino acids. The CDR3 spells CASRGGGNKNIQYF. The CDR3 DNA is TGTGCCAGCCGCGGCGGAGGGAACAAAAACATTCAGTATTTC. Supplemented by reference TRBV28 and TRBJ2-4, the full variable domain reads DVKVTQSSRYLVKRTGEKVFLECVQDMDHENMFWYRQDPGLGLRLIYFSYDVKMKEKGDIPEGYSVSREKKERFSLILESASTNQTSMYLCASRGGGNKNIQYFGAGTRLSVL.

The table lists this clonotype with many counts. The genes are TRBV5-1 and TRBJ2-1; 13 nucleotides agree with TRBD2. CDR3 length: 17 residues. Per germline, CDR1 SGHRS and CDR2 YFSETQ. With V trimmed by 4 bases and J by 0 bases, 4 bases remained unmatched. CDR3 sequence reads: CASSEGLAGPSYNEQFF. For the CDR3, the DNA is TGCGCCAGCAGCGAGGGACTAGCGGGGCCCTCCTACAATGAGCAGTTCTTC.

The rearrangement joins TRBV20-1 to TRBJ2-7; 7 bases align to TRBD1. The CDR3 loop spans 14 amino acids. Germline V gene sequence: CDR1 DFQATT, CDR2 SNEGSKA (reference sequence). V shed 8 bases, J shed 0 bases, and the junction held 10 bases outside the gene matches. The CDR3 DNA follows: TGCAGTACTTTTCCGGGACAGAGCTCCTACGAGCAGTACTTC. Protein product: CSTFPGQSSYEQYF.

The sample holds many counts of this clonotype. V is TRBV5-1 and J is TRBJ1-3; D is possibly TRBD1 (6 bases). Trimming removed 0 bases at V and 4 bases at J, with 11 bases between. The CDR3 length is 15 residues. CDR1 and CDR2 from the germline V gene are SGHRS and YFSETQ. The chain's CDR3 is CASSLVSGAGNTIYF. CDR3 DNA sequence: TGCGCCAGCAGCTTGGTGTCGGGGGCCGGAAACACCATATATTTT.

This chain uses TRBV20-1 with TRBJ2-1, with 12 bases identical to TRBD2. In germline, CDR1 is DFQATT, CDR2 SNEGSKA (reference sequence). The ends lost 4 bases at V and 8 bases at J; junction bases unmatched: 6. There are 14 residues in the CDR3. CDR3 coding DNA: TGCAGTGCTACCGGGACTAGCGGGTCGGATGAGCAGTTCTTC. Protein sequence: CSATGTSGSDEQFF.

As concerns this clonotype: A read error may account for a junction end that differs from germline. This chain uses TRBV11-3 with TRBJ2-5; tentatively, D is TRBD1 (6 bases). This CDR3 is built from 16 residues. The V gene's germline CDR1 is SGHNT and CDR2 YENEEA. The CDR3 loop reads CASSSRDMAFQEIQYF. The DNA of the CDR3 is TGTGCCAGCAGCTCCCGGGACATGGCCTTCCAAGAGATCCAGTACTTC.

Worth noting for this clonotype: Likely a read error: the CDR3 ends without its conserved phenylalanine or tryptophan. The CDR3 DNA reads as TGCGCCAGCAGTATGGAAGGGGGCAATTCGCCCCTCCACTAT. Encoded protein: CASSMEGGNSPLHY. V is TRBV10-2 and J is TRBJ1-6, with 7 nucleotides matching TRBD1. The germline gives CDR1 WSHSY, CDR2 SAAADI. This CDR3 contains 14 residues.